Listed below are T cell receptor beta chains from one sample, sequenced in a study of cytomegalovirus exposure and HLA in healthy donors. TCRdb keeps only in-frame clones here, not all; method: immunoSEQ multiplex PCR. The sample lists 95,000 to 100,000 clones; roughly four fifths were seen once. Material for sequencing was PBMCs. These receptors came from a man aged 45-65 years in good health and CMV-seronegative. The CDR3 runs from the conserved cysteine through the conserved F or W. The order of the fields is clone size, J gene, V gene, D gene, CDR3 DNA, CDR3 protein. D genes are given only for firm matches. Expanded clones are given a class, and other clones once, few, many or no size at all.

few | TRBJ2-5 | TRBV11-2 | TRBD2 | TGTGCCAGCAGCATCGGGACTAGGCCGGAGACCCAGTACTTC | CASSIGTRPETQYF
NA | TRBJ2-3 | TRBV2 | TRBD2 | TGTGCCAGCAGGAGGACTAGCGGGAGCACAGATACGCAGTATTTT | CASRRTSGSTDTQYF
few | TRBJ2-1 | TRBV6-1 | TRBD2 | TGTGCCAGCAGTGACTCTAGCGGGAGTTACAATGAGCAGTTCTTC | CASSDSSGSYNEQFF
NA | TRBJ1-5 | TRBV6-5 | TRBD1 | TGTGCCAGCAGTTACTCCCGGGACAGGGGTCAGCCCCAGCATTTT | CASSYSRDRGQPQHF
few | TRBJ1-1 | TRBV2 | NA | TGTGCCAGCATCCCCCGGGAGAACACTGAAGCTTTCTTT | CASIPRENTEAFF
NA | TRBJ1-5 | TRBV19 | NA | TGTGCCAGTAATATACAGGCCAATCAGCCCCAGCATTTT | CASNIQANQPQHF
NA | TRBJ1-2 | TRBV2 | TRBD1 | TGTGCCAGCAGCCCCACCGGGACAGGGACCGGTGGCTACACCTTC | CASSPTGTGTGGYTF
NA | TRBJ2-3 | TRBV30 | NA | TGTGCCTGGGCCCCTAGAACAGATACGCAGTATTTT | CAWAPRTDTQYF
few | TRBJ2-1 | TRBV4-2 | TRBD1 | TGTGCCAGCAGCCAAGACCTACAGGGGTTCTCCTACAATGAGCAGTTCTTC | CASSQDLQGFSYNEQFF
NA | TRBJ2-5 | TRBV13 | TRBD1 | TGTGCCAGCAGCGGGACAGTCCAAGAGACCCAGTACTTC | CASSGTVQETQYF
NA | TRBJ2-3 | TRBV5-6 | TRBD2 | TGTGCCAGCTTCCGGACTAGCGGAACGGATACGCAGTATTTT | CASFRTSGTDTQYF
NA | TRBJ1-1 | TRBV5-6 | TRBD1 | TGTGCCAGCAGCCGAAGCGACAGGGATGTTGAAGCTTTCTTT | CASSRSDRDVEAFF
few | TRBJ2-1 | TRBV13 | TRBD2 | TGTGCCAGCAGCTTGGGGTCTAGCGGGGCCTACAATGAGCAGTTCTTC | CASSLGSSGAYNEQFF
NA | TRBJ2-5 | TRBV15 | TRBD2 | TGTGCCACCAGCAGGGGCTTAACTAGCGGCGAGACCCAGTACTTC | CATSRGLTSGETQYF
NA | TRBJ2-2 | TRBV2 | TRBD1 | TGTGCCAGCGTGCAGGGGGCGTGGACCGGGGAGCTGTTTTTT | CASVQGAWTGELFF
few | TRBJ2-7 | TRBV11-2 | NA | TGTGCCAGCAGCTCCACCTACGAGCAGTACTTC | CASSSTYEQYF
NA | TRBJ1-2 | TRBV7-9 | NA | TGTTCCAGCAGCTACGAGACTGCCGCTTACTATGGCTACACCTTC | CSSSYETAAYYGYTF
NA | TRBJ2-5 | TRBV18 | TRBD1 | TGTGCCAGCTCATTAGGACAGGGGATTAGAGAGACCCAGTACTTC | CASSLGQGIRETQYF
NA | TRBJ1-2 | TRBV5-4 | TRBD1 | TGTGCCAGCAGCCCGGACAGGGGAAGGTATGGCTACACCTTC | CASSPDRGRYGYTF
NA | TRBJ2-7 | TRBV19 | TRBD1 | TGTGCCAGTAGTATGAATCGAGACAGGGCCTACGAGCAGTACTTC | CASSMNRDRAYEQYF
NA | TRBJ1-2 | TRBV5-4 | NA | TGTGCCAGCAGGGGAGGGGTTGACCTGGAGGGTGGCTACACCTTC | CASRGGVDLEGGYTF
once | TRBJ2-1 | TRBV11-3 | TRBD1 | TGTGCCAGCAGCTCGCAGGGGGCCGCCCCTAATGAGCAGTTCTTC | CASSSQGAAPNEQFF
few | TRBJ1-6 | TRBV7-2 | NA | TGTGCCAGCAGCTTACACGACGGGAGACCCCTCCACTTT | CASSLHDGRPLHF
few | TRBJ2-1 | TRBV7-8 | NA | TGTGCCAGCTCCGCGAGTGGTTCCTACAATGAGCAGTTCTTC | CASSASGSYNEQFF
NA | TRBJ1-5 | TRBV5-1 | NA | TGCGCCAGCAGCTTCGAACCCCGGCAGCCCCAGCATTTT | CASSFEPRQPQHF
NA | TRBJ1-2 | TRBV6-1 | NA | TGTGCCAGCAGTGAAGCGCTTCATTCAAACCCAGGACAGCGAAAACCGGGCCTCTATGGCTACACCTTC | CASSEALHSNPGQRKPGLYGYTF
few | TRBJ2-4 | TRBV6-5 | NA | TGTGCCAGCAGTAACCAGGGTTTAGCCAAAAACATTCAGTACTTC | CASSNQGLAKNIQYF
NA | TRBJ2-5 | TRBV9 | NA | TGTGCCAGCAGCGTAGCTGGGGAGGTGACCCAGTACTTC | CASSVAGEVTQYF
few | TRBJ1-2 | TRBV5-1 | TRBD1 | TGCGCCAGCAGCTCTCCGGGACAGGGGCGCAGAGGCTACACCTTC | CASSSPGQGRRGYTF
NA | TRBJ2-7 | TRBV5-1 | TRBD1 | TGCGCCAGCAGCTTTGCCCAGGGGGCCTACGAGCAGTACTTC | CASSFAQGAYEQYF
NA | TRBJ1-1 | TRBV28 | NA | TGTGCCAGCAGTTCTCACTTGGGGGGGACTGAAGCTTTCTTT | CASSSHLGGTEAFF
NA | TRBJ2-7 | TRBV30 | NA | TGTGCCTGGAACCAGGTTGGGGAGCAGTACTTC | CAWNQVGEQYF
NA | TRBJ2-4 | TRBV4-1 | NA | TGCGCCAGCGGCGCTGGACAGTCTGAGGCCAAAAACATTCAGTACTTC | CASGAGQSEAKNIQYF
once | TRBJ2-7 | TRBV5-1 | TRBD1 | TGCGCCAGCACCCGACAGGGGGCACCCGAGGACGAGCAGTACTTC | CASTRQGAPEDEQYF
NA | TRBJ2-7 | TRBV19 | NA | TGTGCCAGTAGTATCGGCGGAATCTACGAGCAGTACTTC | CASSIGGIYEQYF
NA | TRBJ2-2 | TRBV7-6 | NA | TGTGCCAGCAGCGAGAGAGGCAGGGGCGGGGAGCTGTTTTTT | CASSERGRGGELFF
few | TRBJ2-1 | TRBV7-9 | NA | TGTGCCAGCAGAGCCGGGGAGAATCCGTTCTTC | CASRAGENPFF
NA | TRBJ1-3 | TRBV5-8 | NA | TGTGCCAACCCCAACCTAGTCAATCAAGGAAACACCATATATTTT | CANPNLVNQGNTIYF
NA | TRBJ2-7 | TRBV2 | TRBD2 | TGTGCCAGCAGGGAAACTAGCGGGGCCTCCTACGAGCAGTACTTC | CASRETSGASYEQYF
NA | TRBJ2-1 | TRBV15 | TRBD1 | TGTGCCACCAGCAGAGGGCCCGGAATGGGACAGGGGTGGAATGAGCAGTTCTTC | CATSRGPGMGQGWNEQFF
once | TRBJ1-5 | TRBV7-9 | TRBD1 | TGTGCCAGCAGCGAAGGGACAGGGGGCAATCAGCCCCAGCATTTT | CASSEGTGGNQPQHF
NA | TRBJ2-5 | TRBV7-9 | NA | TGTGCCAGCAGCTATCCGGGGGAGACCCAGTACTTC | CASSYPGETQYF
NA | TRBJ1-5 | TRBV19 | TRBD1 | TGTGCCAGTAGTCTTCAGGGGGCGAGGGGCAATCAGCCCCAGCATTTT | CASSLQGARGNQPQHF
NA | TRBJ2-3 | TRBV5-5 | TRBD1 | TGTGCCAGCAGCTCGGGACAGGGAGGGACAGATACGCAGTATTTT | CASSSGQGGTDTQYF
NA | TRBJ2-5 | TRBV15 | TRBD1 | TGTGCCACCAGCCAGGGACAGATCCAAGAGACCCAGTACTTC | CATSQGQIQETQYF
NA | TRBJ1-5 | TRBV6-1 | TRBD1 | TGTGCCAGTGGGGACAGGGGTTATAGCAATCAGCCCCAGCATTTT | CASGDRGYSNQPQHF
once | TRBJ2-3 | TRBV28 | NA | TGTGCCAGCAGTTACTACACAGATACGCAGTATTTT | CASSYYTDTQYF
NA | TRBJ1-6 | TRBV19 | NA | TGTGCCAGTAGTGCCCCAGGCTCCCTCCACTTT | CASSAPGSLHF
NA | TRBJ2-3 | TRBV12-2 | NA | TGTGCAAGTCGCTTTAGCTGGGGGGGTCAGGGGGCGATTCGGGGCACAGATACGCAGTATTTT | CASRFSWGGQGAIRGTDTQYF
NA | TRBJ2-3 | TRBV7-6 | TRBD1 | TGTGCCAGCAGCTTAGTAAGCGGAGACAGGGGGACAGATACGCAGTATTTT | CASSLVSGDRGTDTQYF
NA | TRBJ2-2 | TRBV29-1 | TRBD2 | TGCAGCGCCTCTAGCGGGAGTGCGGGCGGGGAGCTGTTTTTT | CSASSGSAGGELFF
NA | TRBJ2-7 | TRBV4-1 | NA | TGCGCCAGCAGCCGCCAGACGGACAGTGGGGCCTACGAGCAGTACTTC | CASSRQTDSGAYEQYF
few | TRBJ2-7 | TRBV6-1 | NA | TGTGCCAGCAGTGGGGGGGGCAGCTCCTACGAGCAGTACTTC | CASSGGGSSYEQYF
NA | TRBJ2-7 | TRBV15 | TRBD1 | TGTGCCACCAGCAGTTACCGGGACAGAAGATACGAGCAGTACTTC | CATSSYRDRRYEQYF